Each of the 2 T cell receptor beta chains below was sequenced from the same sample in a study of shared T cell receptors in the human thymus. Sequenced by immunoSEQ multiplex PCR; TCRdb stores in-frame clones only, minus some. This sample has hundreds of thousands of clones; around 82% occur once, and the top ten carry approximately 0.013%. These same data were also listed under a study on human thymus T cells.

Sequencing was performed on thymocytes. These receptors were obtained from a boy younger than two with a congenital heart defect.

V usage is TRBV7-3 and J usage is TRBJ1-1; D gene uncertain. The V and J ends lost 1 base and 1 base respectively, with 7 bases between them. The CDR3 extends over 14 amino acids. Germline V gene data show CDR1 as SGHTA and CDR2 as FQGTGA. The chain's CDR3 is CASSLKGRNTEAFF. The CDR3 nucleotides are TGTGCCAGCAGCTTAAAAGGGAGGAACACTGAAGCTTTCTTT. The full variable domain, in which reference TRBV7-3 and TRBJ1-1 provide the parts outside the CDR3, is GAGVSQTPSNKVTEKGKYVELRCDPISGHTALYWYRQSLGQGPEFLIYFQGTGAADDSGLPNDRFFAVRPEGSVSTLKIQRTERGDSAVYLCASSLKGRNTEAFFGQGTRLTVV.

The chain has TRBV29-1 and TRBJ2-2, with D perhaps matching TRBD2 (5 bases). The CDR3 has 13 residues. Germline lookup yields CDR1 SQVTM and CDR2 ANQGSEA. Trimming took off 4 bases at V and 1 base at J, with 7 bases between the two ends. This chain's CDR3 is CSVVSGNTGELFF. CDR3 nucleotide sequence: TGCAGCGTTGTAAGCGGGAACACCGGGGAGCTGTTTTTT.